One and the same sample provided the 3 T cell receptor beta chains below, sequenced in a study of a mutant IDH1 vaccine in newly diagnosed glioma. Specified time point: week 23, last vaccination. Every vaccination contained 300 ug of the mutant IDH1 20-mer peptide and was paired with topical imiquimod. Their antigens are not known. Assay: immunoSEQ multiplex PCR; the TCRdb copy retains only in-frame clones and omits some. The sample lists roughly 60,000 clones; 70% to 90% were seen once. The sample was PBMCs, taken from a glioma patient whose treatment included an IDH1 peptide vaccine. These receptors were taken from a man between 25 and 39 years old with glioma.

This chain joins TRBV5-1 and TRBJ2-3; 7 positions agree with TRBD1. The germline V gene has CDR1 SGHRS and CDR2 YFSETQ. The V segment lost 3 bases and the J segment 5 bases; nucleotides outside the gene matches: 6. The CDR3 spans 14 residues. The CDR3 DNA follows: TGCGCCAGCAGCTCGTCCGGGACAGAAGATACGCAGTATTTT. Translation: CASSSSGTEDTQYF.

The rearrangement links TRBV23-1 to TRBJ2-1; 9 bases map to TRBD1. TRBV23-1 falls under the ORF class, with uncertain function. V lost 3 bases to trimming and J lost 1 base; unmatched junction nucleotides: 7. This CDR3 has 17 residues. CDR3 sequence: CASSHPGQGHSYNEQFF. The CDR3 DNA reads as TGCGCCAGCAGTCATCCCGGACAGGGGCATTCCTACAATGAGCAGTTCTTC.

DNA of the CDR3: TGTGCCAGCAGAACCTCTGCCAGGGGGCGGACTGAAGCTTTCTTT. It codes for CASRTSARGRTEAFF. The chain carries TRBV25-1 and TRBJ1-1; TRBD1 matches at 8 bases. V trimming: 6 bases; J trimming: 5 bases; junction bases outside the gene matches: 11. CDR3 length: 15 residues. CDR1 is MGHDK and CDR2 is SYGVNS in the germline V gene.